Below, 5 T cell receptor beta chains from the same sample are listed, as sequenced in a study of blood T cell repertoires in COVID-19. Assay: immunoSEQ multiplex PCR; the TCRdb copy retains only in-frame clones and omits some. The sample yields under 200,000 clones, around four fifths seen once. Sequences were obtained from peripheral blood. These receptors all stem from a middle-aged man who had recovered from COVID-19.

The V gene is TRBV7-6, the J gene TRBJ2-2, with D hard to call. Germline CDR1 and CDR2: SGHVS and FNYEAQ. This CDR3 contains 12 residues. V shed 1 base and J shed 7 bases, with 4 bases lying between them. The CDR3 DNA reads TGTGCCAGCAGCTTAGTGCGCGGGGAGCTGTTTTTT. Protein: CASSLVRGELFF.

In the case of this clone: Other DNA sequences in the sample encode the same CDR3. The rearrangement links TRBV5-5 to TRBJ2-6; D is uncertain. Germline lookup yields CDR1 SGHKS and CDR2 YYEKEE (reference sequence). V was cut by 0 bases and J by 0 bases, with 4 bases left in between. The CDR3 consists of 15 residues. The CDR3 DNA sequence: TGTGCCAGCAGCTTGGGCGGCTCTGGGGCCAACGTCCTGACTTTC. Protein product: CASSLGGSGANVLTF.

The chain links TRBV18 to TRBJ2-2; a possible D gene is TRBD2 (6 bases). This CDR3 spans 14 amino acids. With 3 bases removed from V and 6 bases from J, the gap between germline ends came to 11 bases. CDR1 KGHSH and CDR2 LQKENI come from the germline V gene. This chain's CDR3 is CASSPRRESGELFF. The CDR3, as DNA: TGTGCCAGCTCACCTCGGAGGGAATCCGGGGAGCTGTTTTTT.

The DNA of the CDR3 is TGTGCCAGCAGTTATCAGGGCTACGAGCAGTACTTC. It yields the protein CASSYQGYEQYF. The V and J genes are TRBV6-2 or TRBV6-3 and TRBJ2-7; D may be TRBD1 (5 bases). CDR3 length: 12 residues. V was pared by 3 bases and J by 3 bases, with 6 bases between. CDR1 and CDR2 from the germline V gene are MNHEY and SVGEGT.

The rearrangement joins TRBV11-3 to TRBJ2-1; perhaps TRBD2 as D (6 bases). CDR1 is SGHNT and CDR2 is YENEEA in the germline V gene. The CDR3 contains 15 residues. Trimming cost V 6 bases and J 5 bases, with 17 bases left between them. The CDR3 reads CASSSNGGDDNEQFF. The CDR3 region has the DNA TGTGCCAGCAGTTCTAACGGAGGGGATGACAATGAGCAGTTCTTC.